Sequencing of this T cell receptor (beta chain) was carried out in a study of T cell repertoires in cytomegalovirus infection. Background on the study: HLA-C-restricted CMV epitopes, recently identified, and well-studied HLA-B-restricted ones were used by the study. Public TCR beta signatures indicated both CMV infection and matching HLA type.

In TCRdb, the reads were re-called with MiXCR into one record per CDR3 protein. Here the sample spans over 250,000 distinct CDR3 sequences, under 25% being singletons. Looked up from germline, CDR1 is MNHNY and CDR2 is SVGAGI (reference sequence). V was trimmed by 5 bases and J by 3 bases, leaving 14 bases between them. This CDR3 is 15 amino acids long. This clonotype has more than one count but fewer than ten. Its specificity is not known. The study's findings and limits: Summed frequency of shared TCR beta families picked out CMV carriers who also had the relevant HLA.

The rearrangement joins TRBV6-6 to TRBJ2-1; D might be TRBD2 (6 bases). Sequenced here: cultured PBMCs, sampled from culture after CMV antigen stimulation. This TCR was sampled from a human donor in good health (CMV status not recorded). Some clones in this sample may be carry-over from other donors' samples. CDR3 protein: CASSPTRTNYNEQFF. The CDR3 coding sequence is TGTGCCAGCAGTCCAACCCGGACTAACTACAATGAGCAGTTCTTC.